This T cell receptor beta chain originates from a study of blood T cell repertoires in COVID-19. Study information: The origin of the acute and convalescent COVID-19 samples was the United States, Italy and Spain. Sources were T cells, B-cell-depleted T cells, or PBMCs; the material itself was cDNA or gDNA.

Profiling relied on immunoSEQ multiplex PCR, and the TCRdb table lists in-frame clones only, not all of them. The sample shows roughly 39,000 clones, about 87% of them seen only once. J was trimmed by 8 bases and V by 6 bases; bases with no gene match: 8. CDR1 is SQVTM, CDR2 ANQGSEA, per germline. CDR3 length: 12 residues. This clone was counted only a few times. Source material: peripheral blood. The TCR comes from a man in his fifties or sixties with active or convalescent COVID-19. This rearrangement joins TRBV29-1 to TRBJ1-2, with 8 positions matching TRBD1. As DNA, the CDR3 is TGCAGCGTCGACAGGGGCGGGGGAGGCTACACCTTC. This encodes CSVDRGGGGYTF.